What follows are 29 T cell receptor beta chains derived from one specimen sequenced in a study of breast tumors, draining lymph nodes, adjacent tissues. Each CDR3 protein gets one entry after TCRdb re-called the multiplex PCR reads with MiXCR. This table holds approximately 170,000 distinct CDR3 sequences, 30% to 35% found once. Axillary draining lymph nodes of breast cancer patients supplied the node samples. Sequencing was done on a sample of axillary lymph node tissue. Receptors originate from a female donor with breast cancer. Some clones in this sample may be carry-over from other donors' samples.

This clonotype has ten or more counts. The rearrangement links TRBV9 to TRBJ2-5, with 11 bases matching TRBD2. Per germline, CDR1 SGDLS and CDR2 YYNGEE. With 4 bases clipped from V and 1 base from J, the junction kept 6 bases outside the gene matches. The CDR3 consists of 16 residues. This chain's CDR3 is CASSYSGGGTQETQYF. The CDR3 DNA reads TGTGCCAGCAGCTATAGCGGGGGGGGAACCCAAGAGACCCAGTACTTC.

This clonotype was seen only a few times. Just one base apart from a much larger clone, this may be a read error. Without the conserved terminal phenylalanine or tryptophan, this CDR3 likely stems from a read error. The V and J genes are TRBV7-9 and TRBJ1-2; D uncertain. Trimming took 3 bases from V and 8 from J, leaving 16 bases between them. This CDR3 is 14 amino acids long. Germline V gene sequence: CDR1 SEHNR, CDR2 FQNEAQ (reference sequence). The CDR3 coding sequence is TGTGCCAGCAGCTTCCCCCCGAGCATGAGGGGCTACACCCTC. This codes for CASSFPPSMRGYTL.

This clonotype appeared many times. V usage is TRBV7-9 and J usage is TRBJ1-4; 8 bases line up with TRBD1. Germline V gives CDR1 SEHNR, CDR2 FQNEAQ (reference sequence). The CDR3 spans 14 residues. Trimming removed 6 bases from V and 7 bases from J; junction bases left unmatched: 7. CDR3 DNA: TGTGCCAGCAGTGGGACAGGAATGGGTGAAAAACTGTTTTTT. It specifies CASSGTGMGEKLFF.

This chain uses TRBV18 with TRBJ2-7, with D tentatively TRBD2 (5 bases). Trimming pared 3 bases from V and 2 bases from J, leaving 17 bases between. Germline V gene data show CDR1 as KGHSH and CDR2 as LQKENI. This CDR3 has 16 residues. The CDR3 coding sequence is TGTGCCAGCTCACCGCCGCCGAATGGAGGCCCCTACGAGCAGTACTTC. It codes for CASSPPPNGGPYEQYF.

The J gene is TRBJ1-1, the V gene TRBV12-3 or TRBV12-4; 11 bases are shared with TRBD1. This CDR3 contains 17 residues. V trimming: 2 bases; J trimming: 1 base; junction bases outside the gene matches: 6. CDR3 DNA sequence: TGTGCCAGCAGTTTAAGTGTCGGGACAGGGGGGAACACTGAAGCTTTCTTT. Translating gives CASSLSVGTGGNTEAFF.

The CDR3 DNA is TGCAGTGCTATACCCCCGACTAGCTCTGGAAACACCATATATTTT. Translated: CSAIPPTSSGNTIYF. The chain employs TRBV20-1 and TRBJ1-3; unclear D gene. V lost 4 bases and J lost 0, with 13 bases in between. The CDR3 covers 15 residues. The germline CDR1 and CDR2 sequences are DFQATT and SNEGSKA (reference sequence).

The rearrangement links TRBV29-1 to TRBJ2-1, with 12 nucleotides matching TRBD2. The CDR3 is made up of 14 amino acids. Germline CDR1 reads SQVTM; CDR2 reads ANQGSEA. V was clipped by 2 bases and J by 7 bases; unmatched bases: 3. The CDR3 bases are TGCAGCGTTGAACTAGCGGGGGGGCAGAATGAGCAGTTCTTC. Translating it yields CSVELAGGQNEQFF.

This clonotype came up a few times. A much larger clone lies one base from this, so it may be a read error. The CDR3 DNA follows: TGTGCCAGCACGTGGGGCGTTAATTCACCCCTCCACTTT. The encoded protein is CASTWGVNSPLHF. The chain links TRBV28 to TRBJ1-6; TRBD1 is a possible D gene (5 bases). The CDR3 covers 13 residues. V lost 7 bases to trimming and J lost 6 bases, with 10 bases between them. Germline V gives CDR1 MDHEN, CDR2 SYDVKM. Full variable domain (rest looked up from reference TRBV28 and TRBJ1-6): DVKVTQSSRYLVKRTGEKVFLECVQDMDHENMFWYRQDPGLGLRLIYFSYDVKMKEKGDIPEGYSVSREKKERFSLILESASTNQTSMYLCASTWGVNSPLHFGNGTRLTVT.

This clonotype was counted between two and nine times. The chain links TRBV3-1 to TRBJ2-3; no reliable D call. V shed 1 base and J shed 11 bases, with 10 bases lying between them. This CDR3 is 12 amino acids long. Germline CDR1 is LGHDT and CDR2 is YNNKEL (reference sequence). CDR3 sequence (DNA): TGTGCCAGCAGCCAAGGAGGATACGGGCAGTATTTT. Amino acids: CASSQGGYGQYF.

This clonotype was detected ten times or more. The gene calls are TRBV11-2 and TRBJ1-2; D is ambiguous. The CDR3 is 15 amino acids. In germline, CDR1 is SGHAT, CDR2 FQNNGV. Trimming cost V 5 bases and J 2 bases, with 15 bases left between them. Written as DNA, the CDR3 is TGTGCCAGCAGCCCTATGCCCCAGGCGAACTATGGCTACACCTTC. Its translation: CASSPMPQANYGYTF. Variable domain in full (rest from reference TRBV11-2 and TRBJ1-2): EAGVAQSPRYKIIEKRQSVAFWCNPISGHATLYWYQQILGQGPKLLIQFQNNGVVDDSQLPKDRFSAERLKGVDSTLKIQPAKLEDSAVYLCASSPMPQANYGYTFGSGTRLTVV.

This chain connects TRBV6-1 to TRBJ1-2; TRBD1 is a possible D gene (6 bases). This CDR3 is built from 14 residues. V dropped 5 bases and J dropped 7 bases, with 17 bases sitting between them. CDR1 MNHNS and CDR2 SASEGT come from the germline V gene. Written as DNA, the CDR3 is TGTGCCAGCAGTCACGTGGGGGCCGCCGCTGGCTACACCTTC. Its protein is CASSHVGAAAGYTF.

This clonotype was observed a handful of times. CDR3 amino acids: CAAAAGRQPQHF. CDR3 nucleotides: TGTGCTGCAGCCGCCGGACGTCAGCCCCAGCATTTT. The chain employs TRBV11-2 and TRBJ1-5; D remains unclear. Germline loops: CDR1 SGHAT, CDR2 FQNNGV. CDR3 length: 12 residues.

This clonotype occurred many times. The chain employs TRBV25-1 and TRBJ2-1; D may be TRBD2 (6 bases). Germline V gene sequence: CDR1 MGHDK, CDR2 SYGVNS. Trimming pared 2 bases from V and 8 bases from J, leaving 22 bases between. The CDR3 length is 17 residues. CDR3 loop: CASSEGNIGLLGDEQFF. The CDR3 bases are TGTGCCAGCAGTGAAGGAAACATCGGACTATTAGGCGATGAGCAGTTCTTC.

This clonotype turned up a few times. The junction departs from the called germline gene at one end, perhaps through a read error. This chain uses TRBV7-2 with TRBJ1-4; the D is unclear. In germline, CDR1 is SGHTA, CDR2 FQGNSA. The CDR3 totals 14 residues. CDR3 bases: TGCGCCAGCGGCTCACAATACCAAAGTGAAAAACTGTTTTTT. It codes for CASGSQYQSEKLFF.

This clonotype was picked up many times. The DNA of the CDR3 is TGTGCCAGCAGCCCCCCTTGGGGCGGCGGAAACACCATATATTTT. Amino acids: CASSPPWGGGNTIYF. The chain recombines TRBV9 with TRBJ1-3, with D tentatively TRBD1 (5 bases). This CDR3 spans 15 amino acids. The germline V gene has CDR1 SGDLS and CDR2 YYNGEE. The V gene lost 4 bases and the J gene lost 4 bases, with 15 bases spanning the gap.

This chain uses TRBV20-1 with TRBJ2-3; 7 bases line up with TRBD2. This CDR3 contains 14 residues. Per germline, CDR1 DFQATT and CDR2 SNEGSKA (reference sequence). The V gene end was trimmed by 1 base and the J gene end by 1 base; junction bases not matched to a gene: 2. As DNA, the CDR3 is TGCAGTGCTAGAGTCGGACTAGGCACAGATACGCAGTATTTT. Its translation is CSARVGLGTDTQYF.

The chain is built from TRBV2 and TRBJ1-5, with D possibly TRBD1 on 6 matching bases. Trimming took 5 bases from V and 7 from J, leaving 21 bases between them. In germline, CDR1 is SNHLY, CDR2 FYNNEI. The CDR3 loop spans 16 amino acids. The CDR3 DNA follows: TGTGCCAGCAGTCGCGGACAGTACTCTGGAAACCAGCCCCAGCATTTT. Amino acids: CASSRGQYSGNQPQHF.

This clonotype was counted many times. This chain uses TRBV10-3 with TRBJ2-2, with 9 positions matching TRBD1. Germline CDR1 is ENHRY and CDR2 is SYGVKD. Trimming took 7 bases from V and 5 from J; bases not matched to a gene: 11. The CDR3 length is 16 residues. This CDR3 reads CAITAGTGILTGELFF. The CDR3 nucleotides read TGTGCCATCACCGCCGGGACAGGGATTCTAACCGGGGAGCTGTTTTTT.

This clonotype was seen repeatedly, ten times or more. This chain connects TRBV12-3 or TRBV12-4 to TRBJ2-1; TRBD1 aligns across 10 bases. This CDR3 has 14 residues. Trimming took 6 bases from V and 4 from J; bases not matched to a gene: 3. CDR3 coding DNA: TGTGCCAGCAGCGGGACAGGGGTATACAATGAGCAGTTCTTC. Translation gives CASSGTGVYNEQFF.

The rearrangement uses TRBV7-9 and TRBJ2-5; D may be TRBD2 (5 bases). The CDR3 is 12 amino acids. The germline V gene encodes CDR1 SEHNR and CDR2 FQNEAQ (reference sequence). Trimming removed 6 bases from V and 2 bases from J, with 7 bases in between. The CDR3 nucleotides read TGTGCCAGCAGAACTAGACAAGAGACCCAGTACTTC. It codes for CASRTRQETQYF.

This clonotype was seen a few times. The CDR3 DNA reads as TGTGCCAGCAGTCCAAGGCATCGGGAATCACAGCTCTCCTACGAGCAGTACTTC. It yields the protein CASSPRHRESQLSYEQYF. The rearrangement links TRBV27 to TRBJ2-7; maybe TRBD2 (5 bases). The CDR3 contains 18 residues. V lost 5 bases and J 0 bases, leaving 23 bases between the germline ends. Germline assignment: CDR1 MNHEY and CDR2 SMNVEV (reference sequence).

This clonotype came up a few times. A clone one base away is much larger, so this may be a read error. The chain's CDR3 is CSARLPGDLAEQYF. The CDR3 DNA sequence: TGCAGTGCTAGGCTACCGGGCGACCTCGCCGAGCAGTACTTC. The genes are TRBV20-1 and TRBJ2-7; no firm D call. The V gene's germline CDR1 is DFQATT and CDR2 SNEGSKA (reference sequence). The ends were cut back, 3 bases at V and 6 bases at J, with 18 bases in the middle. This CDR3 has 14 residues.

The chain employs TRBV19 and TRBJ2-5; 9 bases align to TRBD2. Germline CDR1 is LNHDA and CDR2 is SQIVND (reference sequence). This CDR3 is built from 16 residues. V lost 1 base and J lost 5; bases outside the gene matches: 8. CDR3 nucleotide sequence: TGTGCCAGTAGTATAGGGGGACTAGCATGGAAGGAGACCCAGTACTTC. Translating gives CASSIGGLAWKETQYF.

This clonotype came up many times. V is TRBV13 and J is TRBJ2-7, with TRBD1 identical over 10 bases. This CDR3 spans 15 amino acids. Germline loops: CDR1 PRHDT, CDR2 FYEKMQ (reference sequence). After removal of 5 bases from V and 6 bases from J, the junction contained 10 bases not matched to a gene. Written as DNA, the CDR3 is TGTGCCAGCAGCCCACGGGACAGGGGTACTTCCGAGCAGTACTTC. Translating it yields CASSPRDRGTSEQYF.

In this sample, this clonotype turned up many times. The CDR3, as DNA: TGTGCCAGTAGCCTGGACAGGGCGGCAGATACGCAGTATTTT. It translates to CASSLDRAADTQYF. The V and J genes are TRBV19 and TRBJ2-3, with 8 nucleotides matching TRBD1. Germline CDR1 is LNHDA and CDR2 is SQIVND (reference sequence). The V and J ends lost 6 bases and 4 bases, in that order; junction bases with no gene match: 6. The CDR3 spans 14 residues.

The V gene is TRBV28, the J gene TRBJ2-1; 8 bases match TRBD1. This CDR3 contains 15 residues. Losses at the gene ends were 5 bases for V and 7 bases for J; bases not matched to a gene: 10. Germline values: CDR1 MDHEN, CDR2 SYDVKM. The CDR3 loop reads CASSPPGQVGNEQFF. The CDR3 coding sequence is TGTGCCAGCAGTCCCCCGGGACAGGTGGGGAATGAGCAGTTCTTC.

This clonotype was found many times. The genes are TRBV7-2 and TRBJ2-3; D is uncertain. V was trimmed by 5 bases and J by 6 bases, leaving 12 bases between them. This CDR3 region has 13 residues. Germline loops: CDR1 SGHTA, CDR2 FQGNSA. The CDR3: CASSPKVGDTQYF. DNA of the CDR3: TGTGCCAGCAGCCCGAAAGTAGGCGATACGCAGTATTTT.

The table lists this clonotype with many counts. The V gene is TRBV12-3 or TRBV12-4, the J gene TRBJ1-4; D might be TRBD1 (5 bases). The ends were cut back, 6 bases at V and 7 bases at J, with 15 bases in the middle. CDR3 length equals 14 residues. The CDR3 reads CASRPGRGFEKLFF. Written as DNA, the CDR3 is TGTGCCAGCAGGCCCGGGAGGGGTTTTGAAAAACTGTTTTTT.

As to this clonotype: A read error may produce the germline difference seen at one junction end. V usage is TRBV15 and J usage is TRBJ2-7, with D possibly matching TRBD2 (5 bases). Germline CDR1 reads LNHNV; CDR2 reads YYDKDF (reference sequence). The CDR3 loop spans 12 amino acids. CDR3 bases: TGTGCCAGCAGCGGAGATGTATACGAGCAGTACTTC. Its translation is CASSGDVYEQYF.